This T cell receptor (beta chain) was sequenced during a study of blood T cell repertoires in COVID-19. Study in general: Sources were T cells, B-cell-depleted T cells, or PBMCs; the material itself was cDNA or gDNA.

Original processing methods: Counts of nucleated cells, estimated from reference gene primer amplification, were obtained. TCRdb keeps only in-frame clones here, not all; method: immunoSEQ multiplex PCR. V and J calls and clone size come straight from that table; D and trimming were deduced from the DNA. The sample gives roughly 130,000 clones, roughly 86% of which show up once; about 3.7% is in the top ten. Trimming left V 5 bases short and J 0 bases short, with 16 bases between. The CDR3 consists of 16 residues. Per germline, CDR1 SEHNR and CDR2 FQNEAQ (reference sequence). Recruitment covered about two dozen US areas and drew participants whose ages spanned about 18 to 95 years.

The sequence was obtained from a woman aged 50 to 60 with acute COVID-19. Sequenced sample: PBMCs or T cells enriched from blood (not recorded which). The chain joins TRBV7-9 to TRBJ1-2; no definite D call. The CDR3 DNA follows: TGTGCCAGCAGCCAACTCCGGACTACGCCTAACTATGGCTACACCTTC. Its protein product is CASSQLRTTPNYGYTF. Based on the CDR3 plus reference TRBV7-9 and TRBJ1-2, the full variable domain is DTGVSQNPRHKITKRGQNVTFRCDPISEHNRLYWYRQTLGQGPEFLTYFQNEAQLEKSRLLSDRFSAERPKGSFSTLEIQRTEQGDSAMYLCASSQLRTTPNYGYTFGSGTRLTVV.